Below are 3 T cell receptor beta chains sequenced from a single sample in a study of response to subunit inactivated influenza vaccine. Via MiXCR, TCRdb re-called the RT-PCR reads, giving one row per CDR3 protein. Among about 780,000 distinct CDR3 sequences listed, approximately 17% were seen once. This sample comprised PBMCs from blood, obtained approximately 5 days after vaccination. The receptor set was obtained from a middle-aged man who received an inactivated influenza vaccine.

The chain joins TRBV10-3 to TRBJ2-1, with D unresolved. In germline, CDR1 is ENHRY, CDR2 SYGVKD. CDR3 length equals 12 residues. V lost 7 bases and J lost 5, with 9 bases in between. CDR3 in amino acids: CAIKYGDNEQFF. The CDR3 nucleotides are TGTGCCATCAAGTATGGGGACAATGAGCAGTTCTTC.

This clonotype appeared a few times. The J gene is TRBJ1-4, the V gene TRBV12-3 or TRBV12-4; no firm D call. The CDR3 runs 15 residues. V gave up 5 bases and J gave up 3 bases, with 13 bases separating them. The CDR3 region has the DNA TGTGCCAGCAGTAACCTTTTGGGAGCTAATGAAAAACTGTTTTTT. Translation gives CASSNLLGANEKLFF.

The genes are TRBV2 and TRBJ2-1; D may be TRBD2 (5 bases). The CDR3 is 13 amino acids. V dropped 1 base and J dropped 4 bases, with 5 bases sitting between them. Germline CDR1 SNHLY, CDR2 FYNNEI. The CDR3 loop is CASSEGEYNEQFF. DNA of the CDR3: TGTGCCAGCAGTGAAGGGGAGTACAATGAGCAGTTCTTC.